A selection of T cell receptor beta chains follows, all from one sample in a study of CD8 T cells in Susac syndrome. TCRdb re-called the immunoSEQ multiplex PCR reads through MiXCR, storing one row per CDR3 protein. The repertoire holds about 140,000 distinct CDR3 sequences, with just under 95% as singletons. The sequenced sample consisted of CD8+ T cells from PBMCs. Receptors originate from a human donor with Susac syndrome. The CDR3 runs from the conserved cysteine through the conserved F or W. Each record gives: CDR3 protein, CDR3 DNA, J gene, V gene, D gene, clone size. A D gene is named only where the DNA matches it firmly. The listing skips clone size in some rows; elsewhere it reads once, few, many or a size class.

CASSLTTSVQETQYF | TGCGCCAGCAGCCTGACCACTAGCGTCCAAGAGACCCAGTACTTC | TRBJ2-5 | TRBV4-1 | TRBD2 | NA
CASSFTGQRDYEQYF | TGTGCCAGCAGTTTTACGGGACAACGAGACTACGAGCAGTACTTC | TRBJ2-7 | TRBV28 | NA | NA
CATNREDTEAFF | TGTGCCACAAACAGGGAGGACACTGAAGCTTTCTTT | TRBJ1-1 | TRBV6-2/TRBV6-3 | NA | NA
CASSPWTDSYEQYF | TGTGCCAGCAGTCCGTGGACGGATTCCTACGAGCAGTACTTC | TRBJ2-7 | TRBV12-3/TRBV12-4 | NA | NA
CASSQDLSYEQYF | TGTGCCAGCAGCCAAGATCTTAGCTACGAGCAGTACTTC | TRBJ2-7 | TRBV14 | NA | NA
CSARLRGGGNTIYF | TGCAGCGCGAGACTCCGGGGGGGCGGAAACACCATATATTTT | TRBJ1-3 | TRBV29-1 | NA | NA
CASSIMLFYEQYF | TGTGCCAGTAGTATTATGCTGTTCTACGAGCAGTACTTC | TRBJ2-7 | TRBV19 | NA | NA
CASSLASGDYEQYF | TGTGCTAGCAGCTTAGCCTCGGGGGACTACGAGCAGTACTTC | TRBJ2-7 | TRBV7-7 | NA | NA
CASSLSQGDRGETQYF | TGTGCCAGCAGTTTATCCCAAGGAGACAGGGGGGAGACCCAGTACTTC | TRBJ2-5 | TRBV27 | TRBD1 | NA
CASSPDLTGLIPEAFF | TGTGCCAGCAGTCCCGACCTCACAGGGTTGATCCCTGAAGCTTTCTTT | TRBJ1-1 | TRBV27 | NA | once
CSARGGENTEAFF | TGCAGTGCTAGAGGAGGGGAGAACACTGAAGCTTTCTTT | TRBJ1-1 | TRBV20-1 | NA | NA
CASSQDEAETGTSGPQRYF | TGCGCCAGCAGCCAAGACGAGGCGGAAACCGGGACTAGCGGGCCTCAAAGGTATTTT | TRBJ2-3 | TRBV4-1 | TRBD2 | NA
CASSLNRGGFSGYTF | TGTGCCAGCAGCTTAAACAGGGGGGGCTTCTCCGGCTACACCTTC | TRBJ1-2 | TRBV27 | TRBD1 | NA
CASSHPGAYEQYF | TGCGCCAGCAGCCATCCCGGCGCCTACGAGCAGTACTTC | TRBJ2-7 | TRBV4-1 | NA | few
CASSFLTTDSRDTIYF | TGTGCCAGCAGTTTCCTCACCACGGATTCAAGGGACACCATATATTTT | TRBJ1-3 | TRBV28 | NA | once
CASSLRTGGEAFF | TGTGCCAGCAGTTTACGGACAGGTGGTGAAGCTTTCTTT | TRBJ1-1 | TRBV27 | TRBD1 | NA
CASSQVRNEQFF | TGCGCCAGCAGCCAAGTCAGGAATGAGCAGTTCTTC | TRBJ2-1 | TRBV4-1 | NA | once
CSARSARDQYSYEQYF | TGCAGTGCTAGAAGCGCTAGGGATCAGTACTCCTACGAGCAGTACTTC | TRBJ2-7 | TRBV20-1 | NA | NA
CASSEYTGPAYEQYF | TGTGCCAGCAGCGAGTACACAGGGCCAGCCTACGAGCAGTACTTC | TRBJ2-7 | TRBV2 | NA | NA
CASSETGYEQYF | TGTGCCAGCAGTGAAACAGGCTACGAGCAGTACTTC | TRBJ2-7 | TRBV27 | NA | NA
CASSLHRATPYNEQFF | TGTGCCAGCAGCCTCCATAGGGCCACCCCTTACAATGAGCAGTTCTTC | TRBJ2-1 | TRBV6-4 | NA | NA
CASSLLYGYTF | TGTGCCAGCAGCCTCTTATATGGCTACACCTTC | TRBJ1-2 | TRBV11-2 | NA | once
CASSKGTANTEAFF | TGTGCCAGTAGTAAGGGGACAGCGAACACTGAAGCTTTCTTT | TRBJ1-1 | TRBV19 | TRBD1 | NA
CASSPWRGTHGYTF | TGTGCCAGCAGTCCATGGCGGGGGACTCATGGCTACACCTTC | TRBJ1-2 | TRBV13 | NA | NA
CASNLVGRETDTQYF | TGTGCCAGCAACTTGGTTGGGCGGGAGACCGATACGCAGTATTTT | TRBJ2-3 | TRBV7-2 | TRBD2 | NA
CASSFGTSGKETQYF | TGTGCCAGCAGTTTTGGGACTAGCGGGAAAGAGACCCAGTACTTC | TRBJ2-5 | TRBV27 | TRBD2 | NA
CASSPRQDRYEQYF | TGTGCCAGCAGTCCTAGACAGGACCGATACGAGCAGTACTTC | TRBJ2-7 | TRBV27 | NA | NA
CASTSPGLAGDPGQFF | TGTGCCAGCACCTCACCAGGACTAGCGGGGGATCCTGGGCAGTTCTTC | TRBJ2-1 | TRBV12-3/TRBV12-4 | TRBD2 | once
CASSFDRGYEQYF | TGTGCCAGCAGTTTCGACAGGGGATACGAGCAGTACTTC | TRBJ2-7 | TRBV7-6 | TRBD1 | NA
CASTHGQGEKLFF | TGTGCCAGCACCCATGGACAGGGAGAAAAACTGTTTTTT | TRBJ1-4 | TRBV27 | TRBD1 | NA
CSASSGTSGNEQFF | TGCAGTGCTAGTTCCGGGACTAGCGGGAATGAGCAGTTCTTC | TRBJ2-1 | TRBV20-1 | TRBD2 | NA
CACLAVRVTSAGGPPAGNIQYF | TGTGCCTGTCTAGCGGTTCGGGTCACGTCCGCGGGAGGCCCGCCGGCTGGAAACATTCAGTACTTC | TRBJ2-4 | TRBV2 | TRBD2 | NA
CASSWATSGGTYEQYF | TGTGCCAGCAGTTGGGCTACTAGCGGCGGAACCTACGAGCAGTACTTC | TRBJ2-7 | TRBV12-3/TRBV12-4 | TRBD2 | NA
CASSPLRDRGLEETQYF | TGTGCTAGCAGCCCCCTCCGGGACAGGGGGTTAGAAGAGACCCAGTACTTC | TRBJ2-5 | TRBV7-7 | TRBD1 | NA
CASHDGGGSTNEKLFF | TGTGCCAGCCACGACGGGGGGGGCTCGACTAATGAAAAACTGTTTTTT | TRBJ1-4 | TRBV7-9 | NA | NA
CASSPHGLAGGLGEQYF | TGTGCCAGCAGCCCCCATGGATTGGCGGGAGGACTGGGGGAGCAGTACTTC | TRBJ2-7 | TRBV13 | TRBD2 | NA
CSASRLAVYEQYF | TGCAGTGCTAGCCGCCTAGCAGTCTACGAGCAGTACTTC | TRBJ2-7 | TRBV20-1 | NA | NA